This note documents a single T cell receptor (beta chain) sequence. Expressed TCRB transcripts were sequenced because the entire RNA isolate underwent reverse transcription. Using immunoSEQ multiplex PCR, the repertoire was profiled, and TCRdb retains in-frame clones only, with some absent. The sample lists hundreds of thousands of clones; 17% were seen once. V lost 1 base, J lost 0 bases, and 9 bases lay in between. Per germline, CDR1 LGHNA and CDR2 YNFKEQ. This CDR3 spans 15 amino acids. CD45RO/CCR7/CD25/CD127/CD95/CD27 separated CD4+ naive, central memory, regulatory and stem cell-like memory cells by sorting. This specimen comes from a study of beta chain features in type 1 diabetes.

This TCR was sampled from a young woman in good health. The sample was naive CD4+ T cells from blood. The V gene is TRBV4-2, the J gene TRBJ2-5, with D hard to call. CDR3 protein: CASSQAHTYQETQYF. CDR3 in DNA: TGTGCCAGCAGCCAAGCCCACACCTACCAAGAGACCCAGTACTTC.